This entry lists 25 T cell receptor beta chains sequenced from one sample in a study of blood T cell repertoires in COVID-19. The table came from immunoSEQ multiplex PCR; TCRdb's copy has only in-frame clones and leaves some out. The sample includes fewer than 250,000 clones, roughly four fifths of them seen just once. The sample consisted of PBMCs or T cells enriched from blood (not recorded which). The receptors shown here come from a woman in her thirties or forties who had been exposed to COVID-19.

This clone was observed a single time. The chain employs TRBV20-1 and TRBJ2-3; 15 bases map to TRBD2. CDR1 DFQATT and CDR2 SNEGSKA come from the germline V gene (reference sequence). The CDR3 has 15 amino acids. J was trimmed by 6 bases and V by 3 bases; bases with no gene match: 4. CDR3 nucleotides: TGCAGTGCTAGTGGGACTAGCGGGGGGTCCGATACGCAGTATTTT. Translated, it gives CSASGTSGGSDTQYF.

This chain links TRBV2 with TRBJ1-3; TRBD1 matches at 9 bases. Germline V gene data show CDR1 as SNHLY and CDR2 as FYNNEI. The V segment lost 6 bases and the J segment 4 bases; nucleotides outside the gene matches: 10. The CDR3 loop spans 16 amino acids. As DNA, the CDR3 is TGTGCCAGCAGGGGCCGTACAGGGGGCGCGGGAAACACCATATATTTT. The encoded protein is CASRGRTGGAGNTIYF.

V and J are TRBV15 and TRBJ1-4; 7 bases are a match to TRBD1. Losses at the gene ends were 5 bases for V and 5 bases for J; bases not matched to a gene: 5. CDR1 and CDR2 (germline): LNHNV, YYDKDF (reference sequence). The CDR3 consists of 14 residues. The CDR3 DNA follows: TGTGCCACCAGCCCTAGACAGGGCAATGAAAAACTGTTTTTT. Translating it yields CATSPRQGNEKLFF.

This chain uses TRBV7-9 with TRBJ1-2; D not certain. The germline V and J ends were trimmed by 4 bases and 3 bases, with 12 bases remaining between them. The CDR3 spans 14 residues. Per the germline V gene, CDR1 is SEHNR and CDR2 is FQNEAQ (reference sequence). CDR3 in DNA: TGTGCCAGCAGCTCCTCCCTTACAGACTATGGCTACACCTTC. Encoded protein: CASSSSLTDYGYTF.

The sample holds many counts of this clone. The genes are TRBV16 and TRBJ1-4; weak D call: TRBD1 (5 bases). The ends were cut back, 0 bases at V and 4 bases at J, with 9 bases in the middle. Germline CDR1 and CDR2: KGHSY and FQNENV. The length of the CDR3 is 15 residues. CDR3 residues: CASSQSGQFNEKLFF. The DNA of the CDR3 is TGTGCCAGCAGCCAATCGGGGCAGTTTAATGAAAAACTGTTTTTT.

CDR3 in amino acids: CASSPLGGTGEEKLFF. CDR3 bases: TGTGCCAGCAGCCCTCTGGGGGGGACAGGGGAGGAAAAACTGTTTTTT. J is TRBJ1-4 and V is TRBV6-2 or TRBV6-3; TRBD1 matches 10 bases. The CDR3 length is 16 residues. Germline lookup yields CDR1 MNHEY and CDR2 SVGEGT. Losses at the gene ends were 6 bases for V and 8 bases for J; bases not matched to a gene: 12.

This clone was picked up one time. The chain uses TRBV5-4 and TRBJ1-1; 8 bases are a match to TRBD1. With V trimmed by 2 bases and J by 6 bases, 3 bases remained unmatched. Germline V CDR1 and CDR2: SGHNT, YYREEE (reference sequence). This CDR3 contains 13 residues. The CDR3, as DNA: TGTGCCAGCAGCTTTCAACAGGGGGCTGAAGCTTTCTTT. This translates into CASSFQQGAEAFF.

CDR3 residues: CASSLGTGRNYGYTF. The CDR3 nucleotides read TGTGCCAGCTCACTCGGGACAGGGAGAAACTATGGCTACACCTTC. The chain is built from TRBV18 and TRBJ1-2, with 9 bases identical to TRBD1. Germline loops: CDR1 KGHSH, CDR2 LQKENI. The ends lost 4 bases at V and 2 bases at J; junction bases unmatched: 5. The CDR3 contains 15 residues.

This clone was observed a few times. The chain combines TRBV7-3 with TRBJ2-7; 10 nucleotides agree with TRBD1. Germline CDR1 reads SGHTA; CDR2 reads FQGTGA. J lost 5 bases, V lost 1 base, and 5 bases had no gene match. This CDR3 has 15 residues. CDR3 bases: TGTGCCAGCAGCTTAATAGGGACAGGGGAGAACGAGCAGTACTTC. This codes for CASSLIGTGENEQYF.

This rearrangement joins TRBV28 to TRBJ1-5; TRBD1 aligns across 7 bases. Trimming took 6 bases from V and 3 from J; bases not matched to a gene: 8. This CDR3 spans 15 amino acids. Per the germline V gene, CDR1 is MDHEN and CDR2 is SYDVKM. In nucleotides, the CDR3 is TGTGCCAGCAGACCCCAGGGGGTCTACAATCAGCCCCAGCATTTT. This gives the protein CASRPQGVYNQPQHF. The full variable domain, rest sourced from reference TRBV28 and TRBJ1-5, is DVKVTQSSRYLVKRTGEKVFLECVQDMDHENMFWYRQDPGLGLRLIYFSYDVKMKEKGDIPEGYSVSREKKERFSLILESASTNQTSMYLCASRPQGVYNQPQHFGDGTRLSIL.

The chain couples TRBV10-3 to TRBJ1-1, with 9 nucleotides matching TRBD1. The CDR3 is made up of 16 amino acids. The V gene end was trimmed by 3 bases and the J gene end by 3 bases; junction bases not matched to a gene: 8. Germline V gene data show CDR1 as ENHRY and CDR2 as SYGVKD. This CDR3 reads CAISDSTGGGYTEAFF. The DNA for the CDR3 is TGTGCCATCAGTGATTCGACAGGGGGGGGGTACACTGAAGCTTTCTTT.

V usage is TRBV9 and J usage is TRBJ2-3; 12 bases are shared with TRBD1. Germline assignment: CDR1 SGDLS and CDR2 YYNGEE. V dropped 3 bases and J dropped 3; count of bases not matched to a gene: 5. The CDR3 is 16 amino acids. The CDR3 DNA is TGTGCCAGCAGCGGTGGGACAGGGGGCAAGACAGATACGCAGTATTTT. It yields the protein CASSGGTGGKTDTQYF.

V and J are TRBV5-1 and TRBJ1-1; 9 bases match TRBD1. V shed 7 bases, J shed 5 bases, and the junction held 6 bases outside the gene matches. The germline V gene encodes CDR1 SGHRS and CDR2 YFSETQ. The CDR3 extends over 13 amino acids. CDR3 in amino acids: CASWGQGGTEAFF. Here the CDR3 DNA reads TGCGCCAGCTGGGGACAGGGAGGAACTGAAGCTTTCTTT.

The chain is built from TRBV5-1 and TRBJ2-5; 16 bases match TRBD2. Germline V gives CDR1 SGHRS, CDR2 YFSETQ. V shed 4 bases, J shed 7 bases, and the junction held 13 bases outside the gene matches. The CDR3 extends over 18 amino acids. The CDR3 is CASSAPGLAGGEMLTQYF. The CDR3 nucleotides are TGCGCCAGCAGCGCCCCGGGACTAGCGGGGGGGGAGATGTTGACCCAGTACTTC. The whole variable domain, filled in from reference TRBV5-1 and TRBJ2-5, reads KAGVTQTPRYLIKTRGQQVTLSCSPISGHRSVSWYQQTPGQGLQFLFEYFSETQRNKGNFPGRFSGRQFSNSRSEMNVSTLELGDSALYLCASSAPGLAGGEMLTQYFGPGTRLLVL.

V is TRBV11-3 and J is TRBJ2-1, with TRBD2 as a possible D gene (6 bases). Trimming cost V 5 bases and J 6 bases, with 14 bases left between them. The germline CDR1 and CDR2 sequences are SGHNT and YENEEA. The CDR3 consists of 14 residues. For the CDR3, the DNA is TGTGCCAGCAGCCAAGACGGGGGACGCAATGAGCAGTTCTTC. It yields the protein CASSQDGGRNEQFF. Supplemented by reference TRBV11-3 and TRBJ2-1, the full variable domain reads EAGVVQSPRYKIIEKKQPVAFWCNPISGHNTLYWYLQNLGQGPELLIRYENEEAVDDSQLPKDRFSAERLKGVDSTLKIQPAELGDSAVYLCASSQDGGRNEQFFGPGTRLTVL.

J is TRBJ1-1 and V is TRBV7-3, with 9 bases matching TRBD1. CDR3 length: 15 residues. Trimming removed 5 bases from V and 1 base from J; junction bases left unmatched: 5. In germline, CDR1 is SGHTA, CDR2 FQGTGA. The CDR3 DNA follows: TGTGCCAGCAGCGACGGACAGGGGAAGAACACTGAAGCTTTCTTT. This codes for CASSDGQGKNTEAFF. The full variable domain, completed using reference TRBV7-3 and TRBJ1-1, is GAGVSQTPSNKVTEKGKYVELRCDPISGHTALYWYRQSLGQGPEFLIYFQGTGAADDSGLPNDRFFAVRPEGSVSTLKIQRTERGDSAVYLCASSDGQGKNTEAFFGQGTRLTVV.

This clone was found once. V is TRBV10-3 and J is TRBJ2-7, with D possibly matching TRBD2 (6 bases). V was shortened by 4 bases and J by 0 bases, with 7 bases between the two germline ends. The CDR3 runs to 13 residues. CDR1 and CDR2 from the germline V gene are ENHRY and SYGVKD. CDR3 sequence: CAISVGSSYEQYF. The CDR3 region has the DNA TGTGCCATCAGTGTCGGGAGCTCCTACGAGCAGTACTTC.

V gene TRBV4-3 combines with J gene TRBJ1-3; TRBD1 matches at 9 bases. The CDR3 is made up of 16 amino acids. The germline V gene has CDR1 LGHNA and CDR2 YSLEER. After removal of 2 bases from V and 5 bases from J, the junction contained 7 bases not matched to a gene. Written as DNA, the CDR3 is TGCGCCAGCAGCCAAACTTGGACAGGGGACAGAAACACCATATATTTT. It is translated as CASSQTWTGDRNTIYF.

This clone was picked up a small number of times. The chain uses TRBV27 and TRBJ1-4, with D possibly TRBD1 on 5 matching bases. This CDR3 region has 16 residues. CDR1 is MNHEY, CDR2 SMNVEV, per germline (reference sequence). The ends were cut back, 0 bases at V and 0 bases at J, with 8 bases in the middle. The DNA of the CDR3 is TGTGCCAGCAGTTTATCGTGGGGCTCAACTAATGAAAAACTGTTTTTT. Its translation is CASSLSWGSTNEKLFF.

The chain links TRBV5-1 to TRBJ1-4; D not certain. The CDR3 spans 15 residues. Germline CDR1 is SGHRS and CDR2 is YFSETQ. Trimming took 0 bases from V and 1 from J, leaving 7 bases between them. The CDR3 reads CASSLDAETNEKLFF. In DNA form, the CDR3 reads TGCGCCAGCAGCTTGGACGCGGAAACTAATGAAAAACTGTTTTTT.

The chain combines TRBV28 with TRBJ1-1; tentative D call: TRBD1 (6 bases). The ends were cut back, 5 bases at V and 6 bases at J, with 22 bases in the middle. Germline V gene sequence: CDR1 MDHEN, CDR2 SYDVKM. The CDR3 consists of 16 residues. CDR3 sequence: CASSAPGNWDTPEAFF. In DNA form, the CDR3 reads TGTGCCAGCAGTGCCCCGGGAAATTGGGACACTCCTGAAGCTTTCTTT.

A single count supports this clone. V gene TRBV28 combines with J gene TRBJ1-2, with a possible D match to TRBD1 (5 bases). Looked up from germline, CDR1 is MDHEN and CDR2 is SYDVKM. The CDR3 totals 13 residues. Trimming removed 4 bases from V and 8 bases from J, with 14 bases in between. The CDR3 region has the DNA TGTGCCAGCAGTTCCCTCCAGGGAAGAGGCTACACCTTC. It codes for CASSSLQGRGYTF.

The chain uses TRBV5-1 and TRBJ1-5; D unclear. The CDR3 contains 15 residues. Germline CDR1 SGHRS, CDR2 YFSETQ. The ends were cut back, 5 bases at V and 7 bases at J, with 19 bases in the middle. CDR3: CASSPSGLLGQPQHF. The DNA for the CDR3 is TGCGCCAGCAGTCCGTCCGGACTCCTGGGACAGCCCCAGCATTTT.

CDR3 coding DNA: TGTGCCAGAAGCACAAACACTGAAGCTTTCTTT. Translation gives CARSTNTEAFF. V and J are TRBV5-3 and TRBJ1-1; D unclear. TRBV5-3 is filed as an ORF, its function uncertain. Trimming removed 4 bases from V and 2 bases from J, with 3 bases in between. The CDR3 runs to 11 residues.

The chain combines TRBV29-1 with TRBJ1-1, with 8 bases aligning to TRBD1. V trimming: 7 bases; J trimming: 1 base; junction bases outside the gene matches: 11. Germline V CDR1 and CDR2: SQVTM, ANQGSEA. CDR3 size: 15 residues. The CDR3 spells CSALRQGAWNTEAFF. The CDR3 DNA reads as TGCAGCGCATTGAGGCAGGGGGCTTGGAACACTGAAGCTTTCTTT.